Listed below are T cell receptor beta chains from one sample, sequenced in a study of technical replicates of blood from a few donors. Only in-frame clones appear in the TCRdb table, and some are missing; sequencing was by immunoSEQ multiplex PCR. The sample holds around 100,000 clones; approximately 96% are singletons and the top ten take less than 0.45%. The material sequenced was T cells isolated from PBMCs. Receptors were obtained from a human donor in good health. Each CDR3 is given with its conserved first and last residue. A D gene is named only where the DNA matches it firmly. Clone size is given for some rows only: seen once, a few or many times, or a class if the clone is expanded.

V: TRBV6-6; size: -; J: TRBJ1-4; D: TRBD1; DNA: TGTGCCAGCAATTGGGACAGGGCGAGGGGTGAAAAACTGTTTTTT; CDR3: CASNWDRARGEKLFF
V: TRBV6-4; size: -; J: TRBJ2-1; D: TRBD2; DNA: TGTGCCAGCAGTTGGGAAGCGGGAGGGACGTACAATGAGCAGTTCTTC; CDR3: CASSWEAGGTYNEQFF
V: TRBV6-1; size: once; J: TRBJ2-7; D: -; DNA: TGTGCCAGCAGGTATAGCGGAGTCTACGAGCAGTACTTC; CDR3: CASRYSGVYEQYF
V: TRBV2; size: -; J: TRBJ1-2; D: -; DNA: TGTGCCAGCGAGGACATCTATGGCTACACCTTC; CDR3: CASEDIYGYTF
V: TRBV6-1; size: once; J: TRBJ2-7; D: TRBD1; DNA: TGTGCCAGCAGAGCCGGGACAGGTGGCTACGAGCAGTACTTC; CDR3: CASRAGTGGYEQYF
V: TRBV4-3; size: -; J: TRBJ2-7; D: -; DNA: TGCGCCAGCAGCCAATCCCTCCCCTACGAGCAGTACTTC; CDR3: CASSQSLPYEQYF
V: TRBV11-3; size: -; J: TRBJ2-1; D: TRBD2; DNA: TGTGCCAGCAGTTCCGGGACTAGCATAGGCAATGAGCAGTTCTTC; CDR3: CASSSGTSIGNEQFF
V: TRBV27; size: -; J: TRBJ2-1; D: -; DNA: TGTGCCAGCAGAATTCAGGGCAATGAGCAGTTCTTC; CDR3: CASRIQGNEQFF
V: TRBV5-4; size: few; J: TRBJ2-7; D: TRBD2; DNA: TGTGCCAGCAGCTTGCGACTAGCGGGGTCCTACGAGCAGTACTTC; CDR3: CASSLRLAGSYEQYF
V: TRBV6-5; size: -; J: TRBJ1-2; D: TRBD1; DNA: TGTGCCAGCAGTCGAACAGGGGTCGGATATGGCTACACCTTC; CDR3: CASSRTGVGYGYTF
V: TRBV7-2; size: once; J: TRBJ1-4; D: -; DNA: TGTGCCAGCAGCTTAAGAGAGGAAAAACTGTTTTTT; CDR3: CASSLREEKLFF
V: TRBV28; size: -; J: TRBJ1-1; D: -; DNA: TGTGCCAGCAGTTGGGACTTTATGAACACTGAAGCTTTCTTT; CDR3: CASSWDFMNTEAFF
V: TRBV19; size: -; J: TRBJ1-2; D: TRBD1; DNA: TGTGCCAGTACCTACAGGGGACTTGGCTATGGCTACACCTTC; CDR3: CASTYRGLGYGYTF
V: TRBV6-6; size: -; J: TRBJ1-5; D: TRBD1; DNA: TGTGCCAGCAGCGGACAGGGGGAGGATCAGCCCCAGCATTTT; CDR3: CASSGQGEDQPQHF
V: TRBV9; size: -; J: TRBJ2-7; D: -; DNA: TGTGCCAGCAGCCAGGACGGGGGTCGTTTCGAGCAGTACTTC; CDR3: CASSQDGGRFEQYF
V: TRBV7-3; size: -; J: TRBJ2-3; D: -; DNA: TGTGCCAGCACCCCTCCCGGCACAGATACGCAGTATTTT; CDR3: CASTPPGTDTQYF
V: TRBV27; size: -; J: TRBJ2-5; D: -; DNA: TGTGCCAGCAGTTTGGATGGAGGGACTCAAGAGACCCAGTACTTC; CDR3: CASSLDGGTQETQYF
V: TRBV7-2; size: -; J: TRBJ1-4; D: -; DNA: TGTGCCAGCAGCTTTTTCTTACAGGCGATAAATGAAAAACTGTTTTTT; CDR3: CASSFFLQAINEKLFF
V: TRBV2; size: -; J: TRBJ2-7; D: -; DNA: TGTGCCAGCAGTCCCCCAGGGGTATACGAGCAGTACTTC; CDR3: CASSPPGVYEQYF
V: TRBV7-9; size: once; J: TRBJ2-7; D: TRBD1; DNA: TGTGCCAGCAGCTTACTTCAGGGGGCTGGGAACGAGCAGTACTTC; CDR3: CASSLLQGAGNEQYF
V: TRBV6-5; size: once; J: TRBJ2-5; D: TRBD1; DNA: TGTGCCAGCAGCTTCAACAGGGGGCAAGAGACCCAGTACTTC; CDR3: CASSFNRGQETQYF
V: TRBV2; size: -; J: TRBJ2-7; D: -; DNA: TGTGCCAGCAGTGATTTCAGGCTGAAGTTC; CDR3: CASSDFRLKF